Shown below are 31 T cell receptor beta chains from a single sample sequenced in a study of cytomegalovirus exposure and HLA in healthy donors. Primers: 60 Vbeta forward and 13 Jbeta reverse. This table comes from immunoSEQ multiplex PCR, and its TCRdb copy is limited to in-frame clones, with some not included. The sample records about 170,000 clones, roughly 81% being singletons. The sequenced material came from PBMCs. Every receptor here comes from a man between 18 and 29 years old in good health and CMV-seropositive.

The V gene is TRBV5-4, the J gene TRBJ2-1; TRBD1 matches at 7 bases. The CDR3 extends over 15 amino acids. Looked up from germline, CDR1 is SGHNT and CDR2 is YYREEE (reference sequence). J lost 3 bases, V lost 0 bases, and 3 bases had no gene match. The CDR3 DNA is TGTGCCAGCAGCTTGGCACAGGGGAGCTACAATGAGCAGTTCTTC. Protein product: CASSLAQGSYNEQFF.

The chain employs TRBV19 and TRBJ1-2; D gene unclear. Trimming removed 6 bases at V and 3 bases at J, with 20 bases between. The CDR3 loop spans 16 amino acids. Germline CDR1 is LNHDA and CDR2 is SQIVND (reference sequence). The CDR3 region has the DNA TGTGCCAGTAGCCCCGTCACTCTAGGTGGCGACTATGGCTACACCTTC. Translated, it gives CASSPVTLGGDYGYTF.

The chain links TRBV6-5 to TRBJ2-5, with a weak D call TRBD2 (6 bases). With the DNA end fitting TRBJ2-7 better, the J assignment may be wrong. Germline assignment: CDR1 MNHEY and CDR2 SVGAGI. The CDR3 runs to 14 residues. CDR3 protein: CASSLGGYAYEQYF. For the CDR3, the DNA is TGTGCCAGCAGTTTAGGAGGGTACGCCTACGAGCAGTACTTC.

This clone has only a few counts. The CDR3 nucleotides read TGTGCCAGCAGGACAGATTCCAACCAGCCCCAGCATTTT. This gives the protein CASRTDSNQPQHF. V usage is TRBV2 and J usage is TRBJ1-5, with TRBD1 as a possible D gene (5 bases). Germline V gives CDR1 SNHLY, CDR2 FYNNEI. Trimming took 6 bases from V and 7 from J, leaving 13 bases between them. The length of the CDR3 is 13 residues.

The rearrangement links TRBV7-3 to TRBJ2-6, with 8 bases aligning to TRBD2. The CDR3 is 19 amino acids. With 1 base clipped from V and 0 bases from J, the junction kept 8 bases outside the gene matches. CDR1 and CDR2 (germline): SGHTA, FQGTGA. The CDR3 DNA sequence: TGTGCCAGCAGCTTAAGAAGGGCGGGGGGTTTCTCTGGGGCCAACGTCCTGACTTTC. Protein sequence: CASSLRRAGGFSGANVLTF. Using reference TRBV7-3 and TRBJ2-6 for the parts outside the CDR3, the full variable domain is GAGVSQTPSNKVTEKGKYVELRCDPISGHTALYWYRQSLGQGPEFLIYFQGTGAADDSGLPNDRFFAVRPEGSVSTLKIQRTERGDSAVYLCASSLRRAGGFSGANVLTFGAGSRLTVL.

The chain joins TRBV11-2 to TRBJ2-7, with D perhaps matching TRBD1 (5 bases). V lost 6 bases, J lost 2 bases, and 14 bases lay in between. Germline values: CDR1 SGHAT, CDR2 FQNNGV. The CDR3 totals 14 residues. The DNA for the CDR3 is TGTGCCAGCAGTCCCACGTGGGGCACCTACGAGCAGTACTTC. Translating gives CASSPTWGTYEQYF.

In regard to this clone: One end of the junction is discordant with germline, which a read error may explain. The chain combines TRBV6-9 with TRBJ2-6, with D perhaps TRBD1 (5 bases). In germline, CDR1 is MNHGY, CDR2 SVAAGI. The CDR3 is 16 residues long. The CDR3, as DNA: TGTGCCAGCAGTTATTCGGGCAACTCTGGGGCCAACGGCCTGACTTTC. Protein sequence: CASSYSGNSGANGLTF.

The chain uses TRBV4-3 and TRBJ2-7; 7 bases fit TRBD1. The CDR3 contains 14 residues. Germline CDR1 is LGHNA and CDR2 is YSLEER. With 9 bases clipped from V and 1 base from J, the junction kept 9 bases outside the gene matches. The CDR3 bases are TGCGCCAGTAAGCAAGGGACAGCGTCCTACGAGCAGTACTTC. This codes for CASKQGTASYEQYF.

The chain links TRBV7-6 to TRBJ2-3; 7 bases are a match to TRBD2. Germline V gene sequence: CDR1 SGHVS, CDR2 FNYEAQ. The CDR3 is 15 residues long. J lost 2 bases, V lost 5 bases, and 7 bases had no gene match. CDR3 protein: CASSRKAGLTDTQYF. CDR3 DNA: TGTGCCAGCAGCAGAAAAGCGGGGCTCACAGATACGCAGTATTTT.

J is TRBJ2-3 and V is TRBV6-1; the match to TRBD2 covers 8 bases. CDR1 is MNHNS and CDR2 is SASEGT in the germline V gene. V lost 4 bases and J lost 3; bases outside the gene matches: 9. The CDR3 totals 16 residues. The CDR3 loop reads CASSVNSGGPTDTQYF. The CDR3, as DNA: TGTGCCAGCAGTGTTAATTCGGGGGGGCCGACAGATACGCAGTATTTT.

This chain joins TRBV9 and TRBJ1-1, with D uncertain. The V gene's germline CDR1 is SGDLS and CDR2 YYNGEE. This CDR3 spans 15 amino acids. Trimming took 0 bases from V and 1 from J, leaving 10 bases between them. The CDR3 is CASSVDGRGNTEAFF. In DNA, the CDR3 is TGTGCCAGCAGCGTAGATGGCAGAGGGAACACTGAAGCTTTCTTT.

This CDR3 is CASSLSYEQYF. In nucleotides, the CDR3 is TGTGCCAGCAGTCTCAGCTACGAGCAGTACTTC. The J gene is TRBJ2-7, the V gene TRBV7-2; D remains unclear. Trimming left V 6 bases short and J 3 bases short, with 6 bases between. Germline lookup yields CDR1 SGHTA and CDR2 FQGNSA. The CDR3 runs to 11 residues. The whole variable domain, filled in from reference TRBV7-2 and TRBJ2-7, reads GAGVSQSPSNKVTEKGKDVELRCDPISGHTALYWYRQSLGQGLEFLIYFQGNSAPDKSGLPSDRFSAERTGGSVSTLTIQRTQQEDSAVYLCASSLSYEQYFGPGTRLTVT.

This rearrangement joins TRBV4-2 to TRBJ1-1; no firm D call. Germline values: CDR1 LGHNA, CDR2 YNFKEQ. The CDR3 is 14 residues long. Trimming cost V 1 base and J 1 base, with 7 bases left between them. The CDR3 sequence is CASSQVAENTEAFF. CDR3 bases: TGTGCCAGCAGCCAAGTAGCGGAGAACACTGAAGCTTTCTTT.

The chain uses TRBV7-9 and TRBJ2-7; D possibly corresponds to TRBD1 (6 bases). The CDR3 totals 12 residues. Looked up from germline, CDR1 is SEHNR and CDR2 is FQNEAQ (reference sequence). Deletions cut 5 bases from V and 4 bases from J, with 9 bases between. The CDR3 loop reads CASSTDSYEQYF. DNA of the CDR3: TGTGCCAGCAGCACGGACAGTTACGAGCAGTACTTC.

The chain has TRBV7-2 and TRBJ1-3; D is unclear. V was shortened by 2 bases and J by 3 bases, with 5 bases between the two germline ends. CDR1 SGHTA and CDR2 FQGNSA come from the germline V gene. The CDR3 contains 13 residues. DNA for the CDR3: TGTGCCAGCAGCTTATCGAGTGGAAACACCATATATTTT. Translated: CASSLSSGNTIYF. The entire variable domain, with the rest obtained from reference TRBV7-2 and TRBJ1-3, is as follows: GAGVSQSPSNKVTEKGKDVELRCDPISGHTALYWYRQSLGQGLEFLIYFQGNSAPDKSGLPSDRFSAERTGGSVSTLTIQRTQQEDSAVYLCASSLSSGNTIYFGEGSWLTVV.

For the CDR3, the DNA is TGTGCCAGCAGCAAAGCGCGGCCCAATCGCGGCAATCAGCCCCAGCATTTT. Its translation: CASSKARPNRGNQPQHF. The chain recombines TRBV21-1 with TRBJ1-5. TRBV21-1 is shown as a pseudogene. CDR3 length: 17 residues.

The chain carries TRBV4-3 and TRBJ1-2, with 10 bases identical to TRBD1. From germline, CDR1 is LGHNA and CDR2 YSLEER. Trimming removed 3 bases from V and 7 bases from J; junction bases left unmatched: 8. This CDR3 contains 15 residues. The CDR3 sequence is CASSHLTRDRGGYTF. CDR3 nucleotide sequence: TGCGCCAGCAGCCACCTGACCCGGGACAGGGGTGGCTACACCTTC.

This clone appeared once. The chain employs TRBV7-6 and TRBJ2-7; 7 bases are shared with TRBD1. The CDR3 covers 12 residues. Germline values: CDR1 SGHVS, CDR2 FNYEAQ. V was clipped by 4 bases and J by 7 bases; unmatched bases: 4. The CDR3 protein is CASSSTGWEQYF. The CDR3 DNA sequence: TGTGCCAGCAGCTCGACAGGGTGGGAGCAGTACTTC.

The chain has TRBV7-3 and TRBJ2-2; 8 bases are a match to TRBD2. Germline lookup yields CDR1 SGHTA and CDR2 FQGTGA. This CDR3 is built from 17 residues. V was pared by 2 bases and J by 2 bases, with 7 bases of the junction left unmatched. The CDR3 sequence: CASSLGLGLANTGELFF. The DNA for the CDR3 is TGTGCCAGCAGCTTAGGACTTGGACTAGCAAACACCGGGGAGCTGTTTTTT.

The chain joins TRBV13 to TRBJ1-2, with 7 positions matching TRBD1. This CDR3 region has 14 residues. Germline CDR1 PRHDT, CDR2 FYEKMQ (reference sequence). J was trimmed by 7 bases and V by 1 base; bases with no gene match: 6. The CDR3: CASSLAGSGGGYTF. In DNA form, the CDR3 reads TGTGCCAGCAGCTTAGCTGGGTCAGGGGGTGGCTACACCTTC.

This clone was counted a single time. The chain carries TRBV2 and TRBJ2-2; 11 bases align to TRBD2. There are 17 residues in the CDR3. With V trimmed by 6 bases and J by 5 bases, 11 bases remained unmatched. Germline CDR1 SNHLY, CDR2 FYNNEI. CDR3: CASRVLAGGVGTGELFF. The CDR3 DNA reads TGTGCCAGCAGGGTCCTAGCGGGGGGAGTAGGAACCGGGGAGCTGTTTTTT. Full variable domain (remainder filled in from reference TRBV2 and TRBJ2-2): EPEVTQTPSHQVTQMGQEVILRCVPISNHLYFYWYRQILGQKVEFLVSFYNNEISEKSEIFDDQFSVERPDGSNFTLKIRSTKLEDSAMYFCASRVLAGGVGTGELFFGEGSRLTVL.

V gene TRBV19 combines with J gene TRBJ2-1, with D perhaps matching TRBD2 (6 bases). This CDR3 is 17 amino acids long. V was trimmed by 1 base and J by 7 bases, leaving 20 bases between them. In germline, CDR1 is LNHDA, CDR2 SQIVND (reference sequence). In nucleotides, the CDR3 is TGTGCCAGTAGTATAGCTATCGCGGGGCCGGGCGGAAATGAGCAGTTCTTC. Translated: CASSIAIAGPGGNEQFF.

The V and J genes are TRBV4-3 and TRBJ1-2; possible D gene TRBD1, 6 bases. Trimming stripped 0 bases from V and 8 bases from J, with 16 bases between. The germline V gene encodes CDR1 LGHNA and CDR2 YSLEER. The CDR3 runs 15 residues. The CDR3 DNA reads TGCGCCAGCAGCCAAGACCCGGACAGTGGGGGCGGCTACACCTTC. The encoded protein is CASSQDPDSGGGYTF.

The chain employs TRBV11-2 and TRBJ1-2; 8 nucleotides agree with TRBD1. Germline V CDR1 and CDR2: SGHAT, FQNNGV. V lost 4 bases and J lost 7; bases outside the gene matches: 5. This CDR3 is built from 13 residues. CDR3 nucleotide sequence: TGTGCCAGCAGCTCATTCGACAGGGGTGGCTACACCTTC. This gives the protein CASSSFDRGGYTF.

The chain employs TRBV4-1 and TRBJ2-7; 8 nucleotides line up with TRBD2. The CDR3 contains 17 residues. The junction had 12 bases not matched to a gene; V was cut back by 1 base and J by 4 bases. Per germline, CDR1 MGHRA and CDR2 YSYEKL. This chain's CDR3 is CASSQGAGASGPYEQYF. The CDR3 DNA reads TGCGCCAGCAGCCAAGGAGCGGGGGCTAGCGGGCCTTACGAGCAGTACTTC.

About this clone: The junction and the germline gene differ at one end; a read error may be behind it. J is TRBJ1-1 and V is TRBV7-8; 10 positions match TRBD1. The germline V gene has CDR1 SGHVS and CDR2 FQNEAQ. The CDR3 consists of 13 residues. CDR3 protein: CASSLGAGQGTDF. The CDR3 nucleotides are TGTGCCAGCAGCTTAGGGGCGGGACAGGGGACTGATTTT.

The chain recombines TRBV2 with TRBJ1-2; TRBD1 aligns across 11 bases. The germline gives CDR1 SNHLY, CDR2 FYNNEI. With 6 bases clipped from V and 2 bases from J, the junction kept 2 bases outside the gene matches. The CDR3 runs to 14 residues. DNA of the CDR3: TGTGCCAGCAGGCGGACAGGGGGCAACTATGGCTACACCTTC. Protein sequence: CASRRTGGNYGYTF.

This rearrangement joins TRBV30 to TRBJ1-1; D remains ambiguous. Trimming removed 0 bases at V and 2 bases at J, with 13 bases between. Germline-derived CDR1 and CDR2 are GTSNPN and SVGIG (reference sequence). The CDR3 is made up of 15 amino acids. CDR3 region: CAWSVLSVRNTEAFF. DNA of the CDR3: TGTGCCTGGAGTGTACTTTCCGTAAGAAACACTGAAGCTTTCTTT.

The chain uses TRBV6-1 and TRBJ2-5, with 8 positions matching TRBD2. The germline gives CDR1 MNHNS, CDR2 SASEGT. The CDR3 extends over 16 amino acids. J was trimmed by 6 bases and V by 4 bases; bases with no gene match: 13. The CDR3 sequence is CASSVGLAGGWKTQYF. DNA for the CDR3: TGTGCCAGCAGTGTAGGACTAGCCGGTGGATGGAAGACCCAGTACTTC.

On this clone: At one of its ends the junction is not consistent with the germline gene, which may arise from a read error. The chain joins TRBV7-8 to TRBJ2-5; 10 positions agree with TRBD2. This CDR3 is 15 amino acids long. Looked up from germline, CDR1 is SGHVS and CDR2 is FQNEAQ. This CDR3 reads CASSFTSGTPATHYF. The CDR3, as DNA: TGTGCCAGCAGCTTCACTAGCGGGACACCTGCAACCCATTACTTC.

Written as DNA, the CDR3 is TGTGCCAGCAGAGGGACAGGCGGAGAAGCTTTCTTT. Protein product: CASRGTGGEAFF. The chain employs TRBV6-5 and TRBJ1-1; 8 bases line up with TRBD1. The germline V gene has CDR1 MNHEY and CDR2 SVGAGI. This CDR3 contains 12 residues. Trimming cost V 6 bases and J 8 bases; bases outside gene matches: 5.